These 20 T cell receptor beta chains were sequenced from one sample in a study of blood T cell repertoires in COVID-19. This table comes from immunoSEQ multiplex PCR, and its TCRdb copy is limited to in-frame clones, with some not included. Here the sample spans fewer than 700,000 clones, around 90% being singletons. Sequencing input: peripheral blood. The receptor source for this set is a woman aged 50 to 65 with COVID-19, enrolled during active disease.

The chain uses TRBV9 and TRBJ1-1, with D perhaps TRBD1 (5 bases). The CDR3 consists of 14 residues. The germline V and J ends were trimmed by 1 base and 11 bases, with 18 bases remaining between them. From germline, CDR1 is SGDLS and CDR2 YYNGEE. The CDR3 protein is CASSVRFDSERAFF. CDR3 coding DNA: TGTGCCAGCAGCGTAAGGTTCGACAGCGAGAGGGCTTTCTTT.

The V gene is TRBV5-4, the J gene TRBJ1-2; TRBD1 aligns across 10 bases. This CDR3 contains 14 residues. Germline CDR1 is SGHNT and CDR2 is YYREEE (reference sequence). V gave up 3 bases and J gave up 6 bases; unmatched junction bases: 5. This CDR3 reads CASSWGTGANGYTF. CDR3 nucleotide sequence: TGTGCCAGCAGCTGGGGGACAGGGGCTAATGGCTACACCTTC.

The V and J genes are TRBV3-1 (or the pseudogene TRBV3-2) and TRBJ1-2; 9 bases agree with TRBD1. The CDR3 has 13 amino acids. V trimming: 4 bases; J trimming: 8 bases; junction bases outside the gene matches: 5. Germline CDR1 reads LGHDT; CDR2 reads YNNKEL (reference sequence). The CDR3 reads CASSRGQGNGYTF. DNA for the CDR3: TGTGCCAGCAGCCGGGGACAGGGAAACGGCTACACCTTC.

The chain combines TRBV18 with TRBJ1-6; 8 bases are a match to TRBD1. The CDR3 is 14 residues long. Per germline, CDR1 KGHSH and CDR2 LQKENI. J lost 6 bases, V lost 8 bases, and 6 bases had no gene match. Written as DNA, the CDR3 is TGTGCCAGCCTAGACAGGGGCCTTAATTCACCCCTCCACTTT. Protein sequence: CASLDRGLNSPLHF.

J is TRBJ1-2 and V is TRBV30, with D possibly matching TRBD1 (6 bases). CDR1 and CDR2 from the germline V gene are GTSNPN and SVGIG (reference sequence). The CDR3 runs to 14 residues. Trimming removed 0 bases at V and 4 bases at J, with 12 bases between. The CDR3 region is CAWSVRGGGYGYTF. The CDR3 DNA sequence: TGTGCCTGGAGTGTACGAGGGGGGGGCTATGGCTACACCTTC.

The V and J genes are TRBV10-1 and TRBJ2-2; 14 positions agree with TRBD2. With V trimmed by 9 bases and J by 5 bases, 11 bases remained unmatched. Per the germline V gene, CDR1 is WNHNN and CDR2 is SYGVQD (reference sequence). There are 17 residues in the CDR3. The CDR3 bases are TGCGCCAGTCGACTAGCGGGGGGGCAGGCTGGGACCGGGGAGCTGTTTTTT. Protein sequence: CASRLAGGQAGTGELFF.

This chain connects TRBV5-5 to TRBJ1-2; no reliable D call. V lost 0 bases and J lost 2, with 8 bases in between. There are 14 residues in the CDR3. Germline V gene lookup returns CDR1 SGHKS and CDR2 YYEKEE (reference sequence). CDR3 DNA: TGTGCCAGCAGCTTGGTAGCGGGAAACTATGGCTACACCTTC. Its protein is CASSLVAGNYGYTF.

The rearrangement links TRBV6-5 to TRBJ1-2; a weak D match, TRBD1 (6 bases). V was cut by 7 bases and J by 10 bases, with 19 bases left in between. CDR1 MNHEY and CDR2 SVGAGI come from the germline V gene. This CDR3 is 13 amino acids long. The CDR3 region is CASTLTGVNIYTF. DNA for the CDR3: TGTGCCAGCACTCTGACAGGAGTCAATATCTACACCTTC.

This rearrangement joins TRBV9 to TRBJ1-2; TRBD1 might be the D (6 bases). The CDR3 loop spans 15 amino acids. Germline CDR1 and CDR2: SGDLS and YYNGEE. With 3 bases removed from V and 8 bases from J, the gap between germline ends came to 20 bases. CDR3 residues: CASSASHRERGGYTF. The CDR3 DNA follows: TGTGCCAGCAGCGCCTCCCACAGGGAACGGGGAGGCTACACCTTC.

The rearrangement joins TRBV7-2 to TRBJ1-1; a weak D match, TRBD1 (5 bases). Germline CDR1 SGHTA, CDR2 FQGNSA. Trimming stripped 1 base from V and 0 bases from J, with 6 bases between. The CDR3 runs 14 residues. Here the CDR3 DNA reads TGTGCCAGCAGCTTAGGGGGCGTGAACACTGAAGCTTTCTTT. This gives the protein CASSLGGVNTEAFF.

CDR3 nucleotides: TGCGCCAGCAGCCAAGATCTAACTAGCGGGACTCCTGGGGCCAACGTCCTGACTTTC. Its protein product is CASSQDLTSGTPGANVLTF. V is TRBV4-1 and J is TRBJ2-6; 10 bases align to TRBD2. This CDR3 is built from 19 residues. The V gene's germline CDR1 is MGHRA and CDR2 YSYEKL. V dropped 0 bases and J dropped 2; count of bases not matched to a gene: 7.

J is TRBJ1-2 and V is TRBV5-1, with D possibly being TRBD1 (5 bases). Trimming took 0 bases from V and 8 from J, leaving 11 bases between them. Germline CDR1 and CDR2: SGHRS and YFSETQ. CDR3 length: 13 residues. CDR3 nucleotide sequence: TGCGCCAGCAGCTTGGAGGGGCAAGGCGGCTACACCTTC. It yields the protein CASSLEGQGGYTF.

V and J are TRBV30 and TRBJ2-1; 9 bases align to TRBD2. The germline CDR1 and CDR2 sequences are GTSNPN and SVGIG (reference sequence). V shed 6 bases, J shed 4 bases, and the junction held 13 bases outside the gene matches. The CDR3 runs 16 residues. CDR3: CACLPRASGDYNEQFF. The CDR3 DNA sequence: TGTGCCTGTCTTCCCCGGGCTAGCGGGGATTACAATGAGCAGTTCTTC.

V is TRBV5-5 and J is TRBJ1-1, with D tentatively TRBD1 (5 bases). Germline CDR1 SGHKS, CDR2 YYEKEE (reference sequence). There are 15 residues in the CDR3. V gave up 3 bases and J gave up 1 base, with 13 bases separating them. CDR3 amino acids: CASSSLGRPNTEAFF. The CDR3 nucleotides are TGTGCCAGCAGCTCCCTGGGGCGGCCGAACACTGAAGCTTTCTTT.

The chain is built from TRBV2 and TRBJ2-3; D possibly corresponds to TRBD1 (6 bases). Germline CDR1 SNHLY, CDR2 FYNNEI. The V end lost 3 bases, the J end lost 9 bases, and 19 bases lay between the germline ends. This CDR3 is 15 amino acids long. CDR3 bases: TGTGCCAGCAGTGAGTCTACCCCCCTCGGGACAACGCAGTATTTT. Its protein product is CASSESTPLGTTQYF.

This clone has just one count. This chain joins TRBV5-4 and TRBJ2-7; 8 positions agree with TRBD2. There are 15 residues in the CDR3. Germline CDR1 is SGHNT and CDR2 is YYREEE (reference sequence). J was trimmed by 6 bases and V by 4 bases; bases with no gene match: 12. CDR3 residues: CASSGRDGGALEQYF. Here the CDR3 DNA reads TGTGCCAGCAGCGGGCGAGACGGGGGGGCCCTCGAGCAGTACTTC.

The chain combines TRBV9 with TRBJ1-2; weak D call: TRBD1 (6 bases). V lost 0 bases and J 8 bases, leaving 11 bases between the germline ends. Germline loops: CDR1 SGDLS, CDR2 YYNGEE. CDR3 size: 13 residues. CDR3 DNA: TGTGCCAGCAGCGTAGCAGGGGCGAGCGGCTACACCTTC. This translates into CASSVAGASGYTF.

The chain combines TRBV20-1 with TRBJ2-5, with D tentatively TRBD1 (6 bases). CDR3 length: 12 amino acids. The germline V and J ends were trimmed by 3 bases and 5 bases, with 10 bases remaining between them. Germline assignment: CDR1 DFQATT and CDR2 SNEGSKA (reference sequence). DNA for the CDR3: TGCAGTGCTAGTGGACAGCAGGAGACCCAGTACTTC. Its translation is CSASGQQETQYF.

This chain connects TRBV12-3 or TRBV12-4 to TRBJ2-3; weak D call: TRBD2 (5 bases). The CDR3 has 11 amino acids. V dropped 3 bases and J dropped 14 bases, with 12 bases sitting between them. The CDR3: CASSLMDSRYF. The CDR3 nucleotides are TGTGCCAGCAGTTTGATGGACTCCCGGTATTTT.

The CDR3 DNA sequence: TGTGCCAGTAGTAAACCCGGGACAGCTAATCAGCCCCAGCATTTT. This sequence encodes CASSKPGTANQPQHF. The rearrangement uses TRBV19 and TRBJ1-5; 7 bases are a match to TRBD1. Per germline, CDR1 LNHDA and CDR2 SQIVND (reference sequence). CDR3 length equals 15 residues. With V trimmed by 4 bases and J by 4 bases, 7 bases remained unmatched. Full variable domain (rest looked up from reference TRBV19 and TRBJ1-5): DGGITQSPKYLFRKEGQNVTLSCEQNLNHDAMYWYRQDPGQGLRLIYYSQIVNDFQKGDIAEGYSVSREKKESFPLTVTSAQKNPTAFYLCASSKPGTANQPQHFGDGTRLSIL.